This T cell receptor (beta chain) was obtained from a study of OX40 agonist ivuxolimab in advanced cancers. Across the study: Patients receiving dose escalation had hepatocellular carcinoma, melanoma, renal cell or head and neck cancer. Around 40% of patients had received prior checkpoint inhibitor therapy. Overall study findings and caveats: Averaging showed that CD8+ T cells had more expanded clones than CD4+ did.

The protocol was immunoSEQ multiplex PCR, while the TCRdb copy is restricted to in-frame clones and leaves out a portion. The repertoire has 10,000 to 13,000 clones, around 78% of them found once; the top ten carry 15% to 20%. Note on this clone: The target antigen is unknown.

If patients had autoimmune disease history or systemic immunosuppression, they were excluded. V lost 0 bases to trimming and J lost 0 bases; unmatched junction nucleotides: 2. The CDR3 consists of 16 residues. Per the germline V gene, CDR1 is SGHDT and CDR2 is YYEEEE. This TCR was sampled from an adult with an advanced solid tumor such as melanoma, head and neck, liver or kidney cancer. The gene calls are TRBV5-6 and TRBJ2-3; 9 bases match TRBD2. Sequenced here: CD4+ or CD8+ T cells sorted from blood, sampled in a trial of the OX40 agonist ivuxolimab. The CDR3 protein is CASSLASGDSTDTQYF. CDR3 nucleotide sequence: TGTGCCAGCAGCTTGGCTAGCGGGGACAGCACAGATACGCAGTATTTT.